This is a list of T cell receptor beta chains from one sample in a study of shared clonotypes between healthy human individuals. Measured with immunoSEQ multiplex PCR; TCRdb has only the in-frame clones, and not every one. The sample contains about 2.4 million clones, more than 80% of which appear only once. Sequenced input: naive CD4+ T cells sorted from blood. Source of these receptors: a man between 18 and 29 years old in good health. CDR3s include the opening cysteine and the closing phenylalanine or tryptophan. D genes are given only for firm matches. Clone size appears in some rows only: once, few, many, or a class for an expanded clone.

.	TRBV28	.	TRBJ2-7	CASAQGGEQYF	TGTGCCAGCGCCCAGGGCGGGGAGCAGTACTTC
.	TRBV7-9	.	TRBJ2-3	CAGRWGSSGDTQYF	TGTGCCGGGCGGTGGGGGTCTTCCGGGGATACGCAGTATTTT
TRBD1	TRBV18	.	TRBJ2-7	CASSQDRNAIYEQYF	TGTGCCAGCTCGCAGGACAGGAACGCTATCTACGAGCAGTACTTC
TRBD1	TRBV29-1	.	TRBJ2-3	CSADRGQSTDTQYF	TGCAGCGCTGACAGGGGGCAAAGCACAGATACGCAGTATTTT
.	TRBV30	.	TRBJ2-7	CAWRAGGGVYEQYF	TGTGCCTGGAGGGCCGGCGGAGGTGTCTACGAGCAGTACTTC
TRBD1	TRBV29-1	.	TRBJ1-1	CSVKTGGGNTEAFF	TGCAGCGTTAAGACAGGGGGTGGGAACACTGAAGCTTTCTTT
TRBD1	TRBV28	once	TRBJ1-1	CASSSYPGTGYTEAFF	TGTGCCAGCAGCTCCTACCCCGGGACAGGGTACACTGAAGCTTTCTTT
.	TRBV21-1	.	TRBJ2-1	CASSLGDGTSGRTGGSSYNEQFF	TGTGCCAGCAGCCTCGGGGATGGGACTAGCGGGAGGACGGGTGGTAGCTCCTACAATGAGCAGTTCTTC
TRBD2	TRBV6-5	.	TRBJ2-7	CASCQVAGGPYEQYF	TGTGCCAGCTGTCAGGTGGCGGGAGGGCCTTACGAGCAGTACTTC
.	TRBV19	.	TRBJ1-1	CASRGTAMNTEAFF	TGTGCCAGTAGGGGGACCGCGATGAACACTGAAGCTTTCTTT
.	TRBV19	few	TRBJ1-4	CASRLQGPTNEKLFF	TGTGCCAGTAGACTCCAGGGCCCAACTAATGAAAAACTGTTTTTT
.	TRBV11-3	.	TRBJ2-3	CASSLRDTQYF	TGTGCCAGCAGTTTGAGAGATACGCAGTATTTT
TRBD1	TRBV6-1	.	TRBJ1-3	CASSASGGSLGGNTIYF	TGTGCCAGCAGTGCATCAGGGGGCTCTCTAGGAGGAAACACCATATATTTT
TRBD1	TRBV2	.	TRBJ2-7	CASRGTGHSYEQYF	TGTGCCAGCAGAGGGACAGGGCACTCCTACGAGCAGTACTTC
.	TRBV19	.	TRBJ1-2	CASSRESYGYTF	TGTGCCAGTAGTAGGGAGAGCTATGGCTACACCTTC
.	TRBV10-3	.	TRBJ1-1	CAISGLGEAFF	TGTGCCATCAGTGGGCTCGGAGAAGCTTTCTTT
.	TRBV19	.	TRBJ2-7	CASSINSEWRPYEQYF	TGTGCCAGTAGTATAAACTCGGAGTGGCGGCCCTACGAGCAGTACTTC
.	TRBV4-1	once	TRBJ2-7	CASSRSFGTDSYEQYF	TGCGCCAGCAGCCGATCCTTCGGGACGGACTCCTACGAGCAGTACTTC
TRBD1	TRBV6-5	.	TRBJ1-1	CASTPDRLFTEAFF	TGTGCCAGCACCCCGGACAGGCTCTTTACTGAAGCTTTCTTT
TRBD1	TRBV5-1	.	TRBJ2-7	CASSWTLDRAYEQYF	TGCGCCAGCAGCTGGACCTTGGACAGGGCCTACGAGCAGTACTTC
TRBD1	TRBV6-5	.	TRBJ1-6	CASSPGQGRSPLHF	TGTGCCAGCAGTCCGGGACAGGGTCGATCACCCCTCCACTTT
.	TRBV5-1	few	TRBJ2-5	CASSLALETQYF	TGCGCCAGCAGCTTGGCCTTAGAGACCCAGTACTTC
.	TRBV5-1	.	TRBJ1-1	CASSVQGNTEAFF	TGCGCCAGCAGCGTCCAGGGGAACACTGAAGCTTTCTTT
TRBD1	TRBV6-1	.	TRBJ1-5	CASSEQQGYNQPQHF	TGTGCCAGCAGTGAGCAACAGGGGTACAATCAGCCCCAGCATTTT
.	TRBV9	.	TRBJ2-1	CASSVDGGLYNEQFF	TGTGCCAGCAGCGTAGACGGGGGCCTTTACAATGAGCAGTTCTTC
TRBD1	TRBV30	.	TRBJ1-6	CAWTGQDNSPLHF	TGTGCCTGGACGGGACAGGATAATTCACCCCTCCACTTT
TRBD1	TRBV15	.	TRBJ2-5	CATRMTGNTIETQYF	TGTGCCACCAGGATGACAGGGAATACCATAGAGACCCAGTACTTC
TRBD1	TRBV5-1	.	TRBJ1-2	CASRAGQKDYGYTF	TGCGCCAGCAGAGCGGGACAGAAAGACTATGGCTACACCTTC
.	TRBV12-5	.	TRBJ1-5	CASGLSGPNQPQHF	TGTGCTAGTGGTTTGAGCGGCCCCAATCAGCCCCAGCATTTT
.	TRBV27	.	TRBJ2-3	CASSNGQRRPSTDTQYF	TGTGCCAGCAGCAATGGACAGCGGAGACCTAGCACAGATACGCAGTATTTT
.	TRBV30	.	TRBJ1-6	CAWSAGANSPLHF	TGTGCCTGGAGTGCGGGGGCCAATTCACCCCTCCACTTT
.	TRBV19	.	TRBJ2-6	CASSTYRVSGANVLTF	TGTGCCAGTAGTACCTACAGGGTCTCTGGGGCCAACGTCCTGACTTTC
.	TRBV5-4	.	TRBJ2-7	CASSRQQGPQYF	TGTGCCAGCAGCAGGCAACAAGGCCCTCAGTACTTC
.	TRBV28	.	TRBJ2-6	CASRSEGSGANVLTF	TGTGCCAGCAGATCCGAGGGCTCTGGGGCCAACGTCCTGACTTTC
TRBD1	TRBV30	.	TRBJ2-7	CAWGIPGTGRYEQYF	TGTGCCTGGGGAATTCCCGGGACAGGGCGCTACGAGCAGTACTTC
TRBD1	TRBV5-6	.	TRBJ2-1	CASSLATGTGYNEQFF	TGTGCCAGCAGCTTGGCTACCGGGACAGGCTACAATGAGCAGTTCTTC
.	TRBV5-1	.	TRBJ1-2	CASSASGPYGYTF	TGCGCCAGCAGCGCATCAGGGCCCTATGGCTACACCTTC
TRBD1	TRBV5-1	.	TRBJ2-5	CASSGGTGGWETQYF	TGCGCCAGCAGCGGAGGGACAGGGGGCTGGGAGACCCAGTACTTC
TRBD2	TRBV29-1	once	TRBJ2-3	CSALRGGTDTQYF	TGCAGCGCCCTCCGGGGGGGGACAGATACGCAGTATTTT
.	TRBV19	.	TRBJ1-6	CASSPGGSIRLNSPLHF	TGTGCCAGTAGCCCGGGGGGGTCCATCCGTCTTAATTCACCCCTCCACTTT
.	TRBV2	few	TRBJ1-2	CASRNRDSVTYGYTF	TGTGCCAGCAGGAACCGGGACTCCGTAACCTATGGCTACACCTTC
.	TRBV30	.	TRBJ2-3	CAWSDTHTDTQYF	TGTGCCTGGTCGGACACACACACAGATACGCAGTATTTT
.	TRBV14	.	TRBJ1-1	CASSPRTNRGAEAFF	TGTGCCAGCAGCCCGCGGACTAATAGAGGGGCTGAAGCTTTCTTT
.	TRBV23-1	.	TRBJ1-1	CASSHFPVRPLNTEAFF	TGCGCCAGCAGTCACTTCCCCGTTCGACCCTTGAACACTGAAGCTTTCTTT
TRBD1	TRBV6-5	.	TRBJ1-1	CASSRPGGEAFF	TGTGCCAGCAGTAGACCAGGGGGTGAAGCTTTCTTT
.	TRBV19	.	TRBJ1-5	CASRNNRVVNQPQHF	TGTGCCAGTCGAAACAACAGGGTAGTCAATCAGCCCCAGCATTTT